Below are 27 T cell receptor beta chains sequenced from a single sample in a study of blood T cell repertoires in COVID-19. Clones were read by immunoSEQ multiplex PCR, and TCRdb kept only the in-frame ones, dropping some. This sample has some 270,000 clones, with approximately 90% found just once. The sample was PBMCs or T cells enriched from blood (not recorded which). All receptors derive from a man aged 35 to 55 who had been exposed to COVID-19.

J is TRBJ2-2 and V is TRBV20-1; TRBD2 might be the D (6 bases). Per germline, CDR1 DFQATT and CDR2 SNEGSKA (reference sequence). CDR3 length: 16 amino acids. V shed 3 bases and J shed 3 bases, with 17 bases lying between them. CDR3 in DNA: TGCAGTGCTAGTGAGGGGAGGATAGGATACACCGGGGAGCTGTTTTTT. It yields the protein CSASEGRIGYTGELFF.

The chain employs TRBV2 and TRBJ1-5; a possible D gene is TRBD1 (6 bases). V was trimmed by 11 bases and J by 2 bases, leaving 16 bases between them. Germline V gene sequence: CDR1 SNHLY, CDR2 FYNNEI. The CDR3 extends over 14 amino acids. Here the CDR3 reads CAGGRQARNQPQHF. The CDR3 DNA reads as TGTGCCGGGGGAAGACAGGCCCGCAATCAGCCCCAGCATTTT.

V is TRBV28 and J is TRBJ2-7; D is perhaps TRBD1 (6 bases). Germline V CDR1 and CDR2: MDHEN, SYDVKM. CDR3 length equals 13 residues. V was clipped by 4 bases and J by 6 bases, with 13 bases between them. The CDR3 region is CASSSRDMGEQYF. CDR3 in DNA: TGTGCCAGCAGTTCCCGGGACATGGGCGAGCAGTACTTC.

V and J are TRBV4-3 and TRBJ1-4; possible D gene TRBD1, 6 bases. There are 14 residues in the CDR3. Germline assignment: CDR1 LGHNA and CDR2 YSLEER. Between the trimmed V and J ends, which lost 8 bases and 4 bases, there was a span of 14 bases. As DNA, the CDR3 is TGCGCCAGCTCTAGGGGGACATTTAATGAAAAACTGTTTTTT. It is translated as CASSRGTFNEKLFF.

The rearrangement links TRBV15 to TRBJ1-1; a possible D gene is TRBD1 (6 bases). The germline CDR1 and CDR2 sequences are LNHNV and YYDKDF (reference sequence). This CDR3 contains 16 residues. Trimming shortened V by 3 bases and J by 0 bases, and 14 bases separated the two germline ends. The CDR3 DNA follows: TGTGCCACCAGCAGTCTCGACAGGCTTCTGAACACTGAAGCTTTCTTT. Translated: CATSSLDRLLNTEAFF. Looking up the rest from reference TRBV15 and TRBJ1-1 gives the full variable domain: DAMVIQNPRYQVTQFGKPVTLSCSQTLNHNVMYWYQQKSSQAPKLLFHYYDKDFNNEADTPDNFQSRRPNTSFCFLDIRSPGLGDTAMYLCATSSLDRLLNTEAFFGQGTRLTVV.

This rearrangement joins TRBV9 to TRBJ2-7; a weak D match, TRBD2 (5 bases). The CDR3 has 12 residues. Trimming removed 6 bases from V and 5 bases from J, with 12 bases in between. Germline CDR1 is SGDLS and CDR2 is YYNGEE. The CDR3 nucleotides are TGTGCCAGCACGGCTAGCTTCCACGAGCAGTACTTC. Protein: CASTASFHEQYF.

V gene TRBV28 combines with J gene TRBJ2-1, with TRBD2 matching 7 bases. V gave up 4 bases and J gave up 2 bases; unmatched junction bases: 5. The germline V gene encodes CDR1 MDHEN and CDR2 SYDVKM. The CDR3 consists of 15 residues. The CDR3: CASSWDYQTYNEQFF. CDR3 nucleotide sequence: TGTGCCAGCAGTTGGGACTACCAAACCTACAATGAGCAGTTCTTC.

The chain has TRBV28 and TRBJ1-2, with 7 bases matching TRBD1. Germline CDR1 is MDHEN and CDR2 is SYDVKM. The V segment lost 6 bases and the J segment 6 bases; nucleotides outside the gene matches: 10. CDR3 length: 14 amino acids. The CDR3 sequence is CASRVRGQRDGYTF. The CDR3 coding sequence is TGTGCCAGCAGAGTAAGGGGGCAGAGGGATGGCTACACCTTC.

This clone was picked up a small number of times. V is TRBV7-3 and J is TRBJ2-2; D is unclear. Trimming shortened V by 5 bases and J by 1 base, and 5 bases separated the two germline ends. CDR3 length: 13 residues. CDR1 and CDR2 from the germline V gene are SGHTA and FQGTGA. CDR3 in amino acids: CASSTQNTGELFF. CDR3 bases: TGTGCCAGCAGCACTCAGAACACCGGGGAGCTGTTTTTT.

This chain uses TRBV18 with TRBJ2-7, with a weak D call TRBD1 (6 bases). This CDR3 contains 14 residues. The V and J ends lost 3 bases and 6 bases respectively, with 15 bases between them. Germline V lookup: CDR1 KGHSH, CDR2 LQKENI. CDR3 DNA sequence: TGTGCCAGCTCACCGAGACAGGATTCCGCCGAGCAGTACTTC. Its translation: CASSPRQDSAEQYF.

The V and J genes are TRBV30 and TRBJ2-5, with a possible D match to TRBD2 (7 bases). The germline V and J ends were trimmed by 2 bases and 2 bases, with 21 bases remaining between them. This CDR3 has 17 residues. CDR1 and CDR2 from the germline V gene are GTSNPN and SVGIG (reference sequence). The CDR3 DNA reads TGTGCCTGGAGTCTCTCCCGGGCAGCGGGACAACAAGAGACCCAGTACTTC. Its protein product is CAWSLSRAAGQQETQYF.

This clone has a handful of counts. J is TRBJ2-2 and V is TRBV2; D is perhaps TRBD2 (5 bases). CDR3 length: 13 residues. From germline, CDR1 is SNHLY and CDR2 FYNNEI. Between the trimmed V and J ends, which lost 6 bases and 5 bases, there was a span of 10 bases. CDR3 DNA sequence: TGTGCCAGCAGCGGAGGATTGACCGGGGAGCTGTTTTTT. Translation: CASSGGLTGELFF.

V and J are TRBV2 and TRBJ1-4; 10 nucleotides line up with TRBD1. This CDR3 comprises 15 residues. Germline V lookup: CDR1 SNHLY, CDR2 FYNNEI. V lost 5 bases, J lost 6 bases, and 6 bases stayed unmatched. CDR3 in DNA: TGTGCCAGCAGTCGATCCGGGACAGGGGATGAAAAACTGTTTTTT. Translated: CASSRSGTGDEKLFF.

The rearrangement joins TRBV6-6 to TRBJ1-5; 7 bases are a match to TRBD1. Trimming removed 2 bases from V and 4 bases from J; junction bases left unmatched: 2. This CDR3 is built from 14 residues. From germline, CDR1 is MNHNY and CDR2 SVGAGI (reference sequence). The CDR3 sequence is CASSYPGQNQPQHF. In DNA form, the CDR3 reads TGTGCCAGCAGTTACCCGGGACAGAATCAGCCCCAGCATTTT.

The chain is built from TRBV3-1 (or the pseudogene TRBV3-2) and TRBJ1-4; D uncertain. Germline V gene sequence: CDR1 LGHDT, CDR2 YNNKEL (reference sequence). V was shortened by 7 bases and J by 7 bases, with 10 bases between the two germline ends. CDR3 length equals 12 residues. The CDR3 loop reads CASTTPPEKLFF. As DNA, the CDR3 is TGTGCCAGCACCACACCCCCTGAAAAACTGTTTTTT.

The chain carries TRBV19 and TRBJ1-5, with TRBD1 matching 7 bases. The CDR3 is 13 residues long. With V trimmed by 10 bases and J by 5 bases, 8 bases remained unmatched. In germline, CDR1 is LNHDA, CDR2 SQIVND (reference sequence). CDR3 loop: CATDRVHHQPQHF. The CDR3 DNA sequence: TGTGCCACAGACAGGGTTCACCATCAGCCCCAGCATTTT.

The V call is TRBV7-9, the J call TRBJ2-5; D might be TRBD2 (5 bases). In germline, CDR1 is SEHNR, CDR2 FQNEAQ (reference sequence). The CDR3 spans 14 residues. Between the trimmed V and J ends, which lost 5 bases and 4 bases, there was a span of 14 bases. The CDR3 DNA reads as TGTGCCAGCAGCAAAACCGGGAACTTAGAGACCCAGTACTTC. Protein: CASSKTGNLETQYF.

The rearrangement uses TRBV28 and TRBJ2-2, with 8 bases matching TRBD2. CDR1 and CDR2 (germline): MDHEN, SYDVKM. CDR3 length: 14 amino acids. V gave up 5 bases and J gave up 6 bases; unmatched junction bases: 5. This chain's CDR3 is CASSGGRSSGELFF. As DNA, the CDR3 is TGTGCCAGCAGTGGCGGGAGGAGTTCCGGGGAGCTGTTTTTT. The full variable domain, in which reference TRBV28 and TRBJ2-2 provide the parts outside the CDR3, is DVKVTQSSRYLVKRTGEKVFLECVQDMDHENMFWYRQDPGLGLRLIYFSYDVKMKEKGDIPEGYSVSREKKERFSLILESASTNQTSMYLCASSGGRSSGELFFGEGSRLTVL.

Written as DNA, the CDR3 is TGTGCCAGCAGTGAAGTGGAGGGATGGTATGGCTACACCTTC. This codes for CASSEVEGWYGYTF. The chain links TRBV2 to TRBJ1-2; D is unclear. This CDR3 comprises 14 residues. CDR1 SNHLY and CDR2 FYNNEI come from the germline V gene. V gave up 1 base and J gave up 5 bases, with 11 bases separating them.

The rearrangement links TRBV4-1 to TRBJ1-5; the match to TRBD1 covers 12 bases. The germline CDR1 and CDR2 sequences are MGHRA and YSYEKL. The CDR3 totals 16 residues. The trim removed 3 bases at V and 2 bases at J, leaving 2 bases unmatched. The CDR3 DNA sequence: TGCGCCAGCAGCCAGGGACAGGGGGCCGGCAATCAGCCCCAGCATTTT. The encoded protein is CASSQGQGAGNQPQHF.

The V gene is TRBV18, the J gene TRBJ2-3, with D uncertain. V was cut by 0 bases and J by 5 bases, with 6 bases left in between. The CDR3 loop spans 13 amino acids. Germline V gene sequence: CDR1 KGHSH, CDR2 LQKENI. This CDR3 reads CASSPPPRDTQYF. The CDR3, as DNA: TGTGCCAGCTCACCACCCCCCCGAGATACGCAGTATTTT.

This rearrangement joins TRBV29-1 to TRBJ1-3, with 10 bases matching TRBD1. V lost 7 bases, J lost 3 bases, and 3 bases stayed unmatched. This CDR3 is built from 13 residues. CDR1 is SQVTM, CDR2 ANQGSEA, per germline. The DNA for the CDR3 is TGCAGCGGACAGGGGGCGGTTGGAAACACCATATATTTT. It encodes CSGQGAVGNTIYF. Full variable domain (outside the CDR3, taken from reference TRBV29-1 and TRBJ1-3): SAVISQKPSRDICQRGTSLTIQCQVDSQVTMMFWYRQQPGQSLTLIATANQGSEATYESGFVIDKFPISRPNLTFSTLTVSNMSPEDSSIYLCSGQGAVGNTIYFGEGSWLTVV.

V and J are TRBV6-5 and TRBJ1-2; perhaps TRBD1 as D (6 bases). Trimming removed 4 bases at V and 8 bases at J, with 20 bases between. CDR1 and CDR2 (germline): MNHEY, SVGAGI. This CDR3 is 15 amino acids long. The CDR3 bases are TGTGCCAGCAGTTCTTCAGGGGCGACCTACCGGGGCTACACCTTC. It codes for CASSSSGATYRGYTF.

This clone was observed a handful of times. V gene TRBV11-2 combines with J gene TRBJ1-4; D might be TRBD1 (6 bases). Trimming pared 4 bases from V and 7 bases from J, leaving 16 bases between. This CDR3 has 15 amino acids. Germline assignment: CDR1 SGHAT and CDR2 FQNNGV. CDR3 region: CASSSTDSLFEKLFF. The CDR3 nucleotides read TGTGCCAGCAGCTCAACGGACAGTCTTTTTGAAAAACTGTTTTTT.

This chain joins TRBV7-9 and TRBJ2-3; perhaps TRBD2 as D (7 bases). Germline loops: CDR1 SEHNR, CDR2 FQNEAQ (reference sequence). The CDR3 contains 13 residues. The V and J ends lost 7 bases and 4 bases respectively, with 12 bases between them. CDR3 nucleotide sequence: TGTGCCAGCACCCCGCGGGGGCCAGATACGCAGTATTTT. The encoded protein is CASTPRGPDTQYF.

Regarding this clone: Germline is not matched at one junction end, which may reflect a read error. This rearrangement joins TRBV30 to TRBJ1-1; D is perhaps TRBD1 (5 bases). The CDR3 spans 13 residues. CDR1 GTSNPN and CDR2 SVGIG come from the germline V gene (reference sequence). The CDR3 DNA reads TGTGCCGGGAGACAGAGCCTTGGCCGCGAAGCTTTCTTT. It specifies CAGRQSLGREAFF.

The V call is TRBV20-1, the J call TRBJ2-2; D perhaps matches TRBD2 (5 bases). The length of the CDR3 is 13 residues. Germline V gene lookup returns CDR1 DFQATT and CDR2 SNEGSKA (reference sequence). Trimming cost V 3 bases and J 6 bases, with 11 bases left between them. DNA of the CDR3: TGCAGTGCTAGTCGGGGTGATGCCGGGGAGCTGTTTTTT. Protein sequence: CSASRGDAGELFF.